The present TCR beta chain was sequenced within a study of regulatory T cells in long-lasting Graves disease. The time point here: newly diagnosed GD, antithyroid drugs for less than 3 months. The TCR library was made from RNA extracted from PBMCs. The table lists this clonotype with a few counts. Looked up from germline, CDR1 is MNHEY and CDR2 is SMNVEV (reference sequence). The CDR3 is 16 amino acids. V was pared by 7 bases and J by 0 bases, with 8 bases of the junction left unmatched. iRepertoire HTBI primers and Arm-PCR of CDR3 regions built TCR beta libraries. TCRdb passed the multiplex PCR reads through MiXCR, listing each CDR3 protein once. The sample yields 440,000 or so distinct CDR3 sequences, around 17% seen once. This same sample was also taken into another study, of T cells in Graves' hyperthyroidism and ophthalmopathy. From that study: Most thyroid-expanded clonotypes above 0.001 were also found in blood.

The chain carries TRBV27 and TRBJ2-2, with 7 bases aligning to TRBD2. The sequenced sample was peripheral blood mononuclear cells (PBMCs), obtained at new diagnosis, from a patient treated with antithyroid drugs. The source of this sequence is a woman aged 25 to 39 with Graves disease. The CDR3 spells CASTVLAESNTGELFF. The CDR3 nucleotides read TGTGCCAGCACTGTGCTAGCGGAGTCGAACACCGGGGAGCTGTTTTTT.